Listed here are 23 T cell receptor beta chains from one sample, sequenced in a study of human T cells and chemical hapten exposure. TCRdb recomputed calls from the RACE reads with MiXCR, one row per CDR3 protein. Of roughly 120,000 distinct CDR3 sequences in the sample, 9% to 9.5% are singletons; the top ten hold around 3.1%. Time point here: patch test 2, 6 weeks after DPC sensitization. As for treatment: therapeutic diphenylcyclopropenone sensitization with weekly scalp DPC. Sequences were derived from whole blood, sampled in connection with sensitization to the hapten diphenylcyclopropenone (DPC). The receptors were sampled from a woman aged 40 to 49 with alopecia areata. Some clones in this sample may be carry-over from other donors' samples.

CDR3 sequence (DNA): TGCGCCAGCATCGGTCCTGGCGGGACAGGGGGCACCGGGGAGCTGTTTTTT. This sequence encodes CASIGPGGTGGTGELFF. The chain recombines TRBV4-1 with TRBJ2-2; TRBD1 agrees at 11 bases. Germline CDR1 MGHRA, CDR2 YSYEKL. CDR3 length equals 17 residues. V lost 7 bases to trimming and J lost 4 bases; unmatched junction nucleotides: 11.

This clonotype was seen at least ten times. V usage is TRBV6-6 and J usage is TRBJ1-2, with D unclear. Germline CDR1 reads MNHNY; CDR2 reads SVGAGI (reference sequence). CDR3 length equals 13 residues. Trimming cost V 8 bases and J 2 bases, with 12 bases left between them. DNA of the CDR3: TGTGCCAGCGGTGAAAGAAGAAACTATGGCTACACCTTC. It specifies CASGERRNYGYTF.

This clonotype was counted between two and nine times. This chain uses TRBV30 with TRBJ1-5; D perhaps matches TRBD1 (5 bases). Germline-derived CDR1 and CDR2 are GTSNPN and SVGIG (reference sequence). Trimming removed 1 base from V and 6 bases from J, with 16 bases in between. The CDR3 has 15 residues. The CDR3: CAWSAGVGVGQPQHF. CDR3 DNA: TGTGCCTGGAGTGCGGGGGTCGGAGTTGGTCAGCCCCAGCATTTT.

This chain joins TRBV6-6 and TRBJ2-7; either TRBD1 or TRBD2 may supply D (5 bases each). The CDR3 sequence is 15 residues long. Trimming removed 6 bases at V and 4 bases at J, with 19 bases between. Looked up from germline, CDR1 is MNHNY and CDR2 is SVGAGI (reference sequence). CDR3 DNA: TGTGCCAGCAGCCGCCCCGAGGGGTTCGTTTACGAGCAGTACTTC. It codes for CASSRPEGFVYEQYF.

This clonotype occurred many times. The CDR3 loop is CASSPGHQNTEAFF. DNA for the CDR3: TGTGCCAGCAGCCCGGGACATCAGAACACTGAAGCTTTCTTT. V usage is TRBV6-4 and J usage is TRBJ1-1, with D perhaps matching TRBD1 (6 bases). Trimming cost V 6 bases and J 1 base, with 12 bases left between them. This CDR3 is 14 amino acids long. Germline-derived CDR1 and CDR2 are MRHNA and SNTAGT.

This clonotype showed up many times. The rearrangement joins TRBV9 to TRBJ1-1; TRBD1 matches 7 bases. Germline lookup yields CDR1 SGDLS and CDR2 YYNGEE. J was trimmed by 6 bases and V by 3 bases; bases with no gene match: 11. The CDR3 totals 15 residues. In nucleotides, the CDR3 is TGTGCCAGCAGCGCTCATCAGGGGGGATTTTCTGAAGCTTTCTTT. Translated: CASSAHQGGFSEAFF.

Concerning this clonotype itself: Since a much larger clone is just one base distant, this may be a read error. The CDR3 DNA reads as TGCGTCAGCAGGAAGGACACGGATACGCAGTATTTT. This sequence encodes CVSRKDTDTQYF. The V and J genes are TRBV5-1 and TRBJ2-3; D is perhaps TRBD1 (5 bases). The germline V gene encodes CDR1 SGHRS and CDR2 YFSETQ. This CDR3 region has 12 residues.

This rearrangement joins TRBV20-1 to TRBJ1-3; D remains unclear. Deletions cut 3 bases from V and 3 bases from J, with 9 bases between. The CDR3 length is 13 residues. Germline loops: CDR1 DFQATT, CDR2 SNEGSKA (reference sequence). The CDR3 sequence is CSARMENGNTIYF. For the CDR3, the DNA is TGCAGTGCTAGGATGGAAAATGGAAACACCATATATTTT.

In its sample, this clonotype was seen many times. The CDR3 DNA is TGCACTCTAACCCCCGGGACAGGGGGCAACGGTGAGCAGTTCTTC. Protein product: CTLTPGTGGNGEQFF. This chain connects TRBV20-1 to TRBJ2-1; the match to TRBD1 covers 12 bases. Germline CDR1 reads DFQATT; CDR2 reads SNEGSKA (reference sequence). CDR3 length equals 15 residues.

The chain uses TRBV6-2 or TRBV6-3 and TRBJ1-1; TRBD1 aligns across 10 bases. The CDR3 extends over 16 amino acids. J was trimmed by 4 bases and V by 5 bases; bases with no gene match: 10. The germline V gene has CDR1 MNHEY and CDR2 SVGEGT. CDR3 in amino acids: CASSPYLGTGATEAFF. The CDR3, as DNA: TGTGCCAGCAGTCCATACCTTGGGACAGGGGCCACTGAAGCTTTCTTT.

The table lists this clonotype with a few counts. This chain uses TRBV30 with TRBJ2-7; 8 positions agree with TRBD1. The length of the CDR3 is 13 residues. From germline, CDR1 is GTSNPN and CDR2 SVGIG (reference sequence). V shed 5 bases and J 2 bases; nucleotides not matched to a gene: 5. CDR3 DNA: TGTGCCTGGGGCCCAGGGGGCACCTACGAGCAGTACTTC. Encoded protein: CAWGPGGTYEQYF.

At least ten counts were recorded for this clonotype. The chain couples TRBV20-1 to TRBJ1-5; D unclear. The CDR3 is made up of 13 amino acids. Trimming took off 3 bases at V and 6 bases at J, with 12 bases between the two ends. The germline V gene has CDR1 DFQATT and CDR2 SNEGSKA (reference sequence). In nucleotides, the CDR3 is TGCAGTGCTAGCTCCCGGGTGACTCAGCCCCAGCATTTT. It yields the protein CSASSRVTQPQHF.

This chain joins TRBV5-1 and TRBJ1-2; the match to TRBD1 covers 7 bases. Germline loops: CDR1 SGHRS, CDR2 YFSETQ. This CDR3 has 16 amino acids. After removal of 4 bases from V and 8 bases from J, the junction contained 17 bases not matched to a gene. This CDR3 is CASSVAPDRAGRGYTF. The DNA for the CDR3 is TGCGCCAGCAGCGTTGCCCCCGACAGGGCGGGTAGAGGCTACACCTTC. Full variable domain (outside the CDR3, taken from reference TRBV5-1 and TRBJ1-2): KAGVTQTPRYLIKTRGQQVTLSCSPISGHRSVSWYQQTPGQGLQFLFEYFSETQRNKGNFPGRFSGRQFSNSRSEMNVSTLELGDSALYLCASSVAPDRAGRGYTFGSGTRLTVV.

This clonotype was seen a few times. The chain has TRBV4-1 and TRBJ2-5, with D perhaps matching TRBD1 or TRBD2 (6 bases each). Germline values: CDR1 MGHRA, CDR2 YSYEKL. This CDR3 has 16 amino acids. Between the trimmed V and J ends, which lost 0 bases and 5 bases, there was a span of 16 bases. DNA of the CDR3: TGCGCCAGCAGCCAAGAGCCCCCGATGGGGGGCGAGACCCAGTACTTC. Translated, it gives CASSQEPPMGGETQYF.

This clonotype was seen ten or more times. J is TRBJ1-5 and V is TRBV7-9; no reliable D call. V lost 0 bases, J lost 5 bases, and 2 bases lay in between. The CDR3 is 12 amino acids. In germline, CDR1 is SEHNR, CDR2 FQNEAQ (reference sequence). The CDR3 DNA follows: TGTGCCAGCAGCTTAGCGGATCAGCCCCAGCATTTT. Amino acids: CASSLADQPQHF.

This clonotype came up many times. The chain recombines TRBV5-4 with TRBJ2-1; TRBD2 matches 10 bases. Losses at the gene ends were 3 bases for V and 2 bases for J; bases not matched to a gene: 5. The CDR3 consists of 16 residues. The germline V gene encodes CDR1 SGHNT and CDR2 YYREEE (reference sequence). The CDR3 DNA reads TGTGCCAGCAGCTCCCGACTAGCGGGCCCCTACAATGAGCAGTTCTTC. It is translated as CASSSRLAGPYNEQFF.

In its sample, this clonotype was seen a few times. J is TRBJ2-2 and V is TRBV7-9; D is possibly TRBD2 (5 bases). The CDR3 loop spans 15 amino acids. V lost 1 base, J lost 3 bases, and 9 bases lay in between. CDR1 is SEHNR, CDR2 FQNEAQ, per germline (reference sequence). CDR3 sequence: CASSLGLRDTGELFF. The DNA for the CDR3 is TGTGCCAGCAGCTTAGGACTACGGGACACCGGGGAGCTGTTTTTT. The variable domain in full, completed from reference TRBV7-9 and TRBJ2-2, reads DTGVSQNPRHKITKRGQNVTFRCDPISEHNRLYWYRQTLGQGPEFLTYFQNEAQLEKSRLLSDRFSAERPKGSFSTLEIQRTEQGDSAMYLCASSLGLRDTGELFFGEGSRLTVL.

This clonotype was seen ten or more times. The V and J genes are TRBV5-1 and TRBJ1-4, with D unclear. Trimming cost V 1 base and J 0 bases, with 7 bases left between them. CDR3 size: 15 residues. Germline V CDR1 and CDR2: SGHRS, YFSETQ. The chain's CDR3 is CASSLKGATNEKLFF. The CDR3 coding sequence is TGCGCCAGCAGCTTGAAGGGTGCAACTAATGAAAAACTGTTTTTT.

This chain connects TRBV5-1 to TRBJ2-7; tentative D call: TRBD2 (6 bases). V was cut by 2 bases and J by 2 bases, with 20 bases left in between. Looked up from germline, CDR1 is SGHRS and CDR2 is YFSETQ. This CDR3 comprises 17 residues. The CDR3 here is CASSFAGRSIGTYEQYF. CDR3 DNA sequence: TGCGCCAGCAGCTTCGCGGGAAGGTCGATAGGGACCTACGAGCAGTACTTC.

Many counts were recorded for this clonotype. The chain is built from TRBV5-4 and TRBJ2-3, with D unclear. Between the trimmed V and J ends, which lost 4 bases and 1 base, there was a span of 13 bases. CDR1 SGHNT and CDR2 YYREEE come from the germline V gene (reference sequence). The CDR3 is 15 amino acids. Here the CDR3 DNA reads TGTGCCAGCAGCCGTAGCTTCGACCGCACAGATACGCAGTATTTT. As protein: CASSRSFDRTDTQYF.

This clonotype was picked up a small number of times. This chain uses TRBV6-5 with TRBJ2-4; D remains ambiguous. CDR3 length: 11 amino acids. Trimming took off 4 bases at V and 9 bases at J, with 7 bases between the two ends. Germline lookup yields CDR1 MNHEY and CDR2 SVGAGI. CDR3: CASSSMGIQYF. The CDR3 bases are TGTGCCAGCAGTTCTATGGGCATTCAGTACTTC.

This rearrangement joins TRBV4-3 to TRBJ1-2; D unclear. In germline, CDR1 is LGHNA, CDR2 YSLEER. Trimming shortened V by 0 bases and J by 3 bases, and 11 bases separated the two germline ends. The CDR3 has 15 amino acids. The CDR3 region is CASSQDKSGYYGYTF. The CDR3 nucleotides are TGCGCCAGCAGCCAAGATAAGTCCGGATACTATGGCTACACCTTC.

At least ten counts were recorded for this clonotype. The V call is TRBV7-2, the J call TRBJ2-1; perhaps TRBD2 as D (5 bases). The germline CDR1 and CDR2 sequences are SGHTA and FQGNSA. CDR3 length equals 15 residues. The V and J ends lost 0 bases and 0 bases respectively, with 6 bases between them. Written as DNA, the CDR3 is TGTGCCAGCAGCTTAGCGGGGAGCTCCTACAATGAGCAGTTCTTC. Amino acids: CASSLAGSSYNEQFF.